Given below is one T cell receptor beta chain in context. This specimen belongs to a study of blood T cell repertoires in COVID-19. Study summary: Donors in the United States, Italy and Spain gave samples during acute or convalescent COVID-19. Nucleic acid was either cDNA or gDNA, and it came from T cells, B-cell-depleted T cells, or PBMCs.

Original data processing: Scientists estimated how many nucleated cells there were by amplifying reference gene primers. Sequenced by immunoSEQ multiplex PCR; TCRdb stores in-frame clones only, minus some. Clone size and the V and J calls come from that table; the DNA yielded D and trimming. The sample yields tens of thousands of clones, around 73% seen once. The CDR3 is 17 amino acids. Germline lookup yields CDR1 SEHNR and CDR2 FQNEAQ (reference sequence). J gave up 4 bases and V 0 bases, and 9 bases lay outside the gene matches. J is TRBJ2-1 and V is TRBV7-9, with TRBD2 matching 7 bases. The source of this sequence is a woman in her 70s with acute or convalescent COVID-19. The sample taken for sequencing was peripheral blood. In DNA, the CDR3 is TGTGCCAGCAGCTTAGCGATGGGGGAGGGCCCGTACAATGAGCAGTTCTTC. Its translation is CASSLAMGEGPYNEQFF.